This T cell receptor beta chain appears in the sequencing data of a study of post-analysis software for immune sequencing data. Study-level points and caveats: Elevated frequency relative to controls characterized several TRBV segments in patients, TRBV5-6, TRBV5-1 and TRBV20-1 among them.

Unique molecular identifiers tagged the TCR beta cDNA libraries. TCRdb recomputed calls from the PCR reads with MiXCR, one row per CDR3 protein. The sample contains hundreds of thousands of distinct CDR3 sequences, around 27% of which appear only once. Of note for this clonotype: No antigen is known for it.

The CDR3 consists of 19 residues. Germline-derived CDR1 and CDR2 are SGHTA and FQGNSA. The V end was cut by 3 bases, the J end by 5 bases, with 28 bases between. The rearrangement joins TRBV7-2 to TRBJ2-5, with no clear D. This TCR derives from a girl aged 5 to 17 with multiple sclerosis. Sequencing was carried out using blood. CDR3 sequence (DNA): TGTGCCAGCAGCTTTGAGGCAGCGCCTAGGCGAGGCAACCGGGAGACCCAGTACTTC. This codes for CASSFEAAPRRGNRETQYF.